This T cell receptor beta chain was documented in a study of T cell responses to AZD1222 COVID-19 vaccine (dated by TCRdb to the early 2020s). The study in broad terms: TCR sequencing covered some 240 trial participants: about 210 given two doses of AZD1222 and some 25 given two doses of MenACWY control vaccine. Trial participants were enrolled into age subgroups of 18-55, 56-69 and 70-plus years, which contained about 150, 28 and 57 TCR-sequenced participants, respectively. The research as a whole found: In the small 56-69-year group, the increase in depth fell short of significance, most likely because of low power. Because no day 14 peak-response samples were available, repertoires were characterized only after the peak T cell response. Nearly half of unique spike-specific TCRs reportedly recognized epitopes outside regions mutated in the B.1.351 and B.1.1.7 variants. Participants were mostly white British and included more females than males, and it was suggested by the authors that clonal diversity may have been underestimated. Conclusions about previously exposed vaccinees were limited because only six AZD1222 recipients were SARS-CoV-2 seropositive at baseline. After two AZD1222 doses, spike-specific TCR breadth and depth were significantly higher than at day 0 and than in MenACWY recipients. The whole spike protein was spanned by vaccine-associated CD4 TCRs, and dominant responses were seen in regions 160-218 and 743-854.

Points on this clone: This receptor's antigen is unknown. No qualities accompany the bases; no much larger clone lies one base away.

Per the publication, the time point label means: about 28 days (+/-7) after the second vaccine dose. Because spike-specific TCR depth and breadth did not differ between the two schedules, AZD1222 recipients who got a second dose at roughly 4 weeks were pooled with those who got a second dose at roughly 12 weeks. Samples from vaccinated people were obtained from the UK trials COV001 and COV002, which included a single-blind randomized controlled phase 2/3 trial of AZD1222 (ChAdOx1 nCoV-19) in healthy adults. For TCRbeta chain sequencing, PBMC samples from trial participants were taken at day 0 and at day 28 after the second dose. V is clipped by 1 base and J by 0 bases, and the sequence between their germline boundaries is 13 bases long. The CDR3, cysteine through phenylalanine, is 17 amino acids long. The sequence is cut down to CDR3 DNA, 51 bases in frame from base 1. The CDR1 and CDR2 encoded by the germline V gene (reference sequence) are LGHDT and YNNKEL.

The CDR3 regions of human TCRbeta chains were analyzed by immunosequencing. The source study handled its data this way. TCRs in the repertoires were matched against a reference library of SARS-CoV-2-specific TCRs that had been generated with the MIRA antigen-specificity platform. Breadth meant the fraction of unique TCRs that were SARS-CoV-2-associated, whereas depth meant the fraction of total T cells that were SARS-CoV-2-associated. Using the MIRA data, each spike-specific TCR was assigned both to the spike region to which the TCR was reactive and to a CD4 or CD8 class. Log10-transformed breadth and depth values were compared by one-way ANOVA with Sidak's multiple comparisons tests. Imported from immuneACCESS, the table was reduced by TCRdb to in-frame sequences with V and J called. These copies leave out some clones; in studies compared against another copy, an unresolved V gene accounts for under half, and the cause of the remainder is not known. V and J calls plus clone size are reproduced from that table; the DNA served to infer D and trimming. The sample yields 110,000 or so clones; about 88% were counted once. The biggest ten clones account for over 2.5% of the sample.

The chain joins TRBV3-1 (or the pseudogene TRBV3-2) to TRBJ2-4; TRBD2 is possibly the D segment (7 matching bases). Sequencing was performed on peripheral blood, taken 28 days after the second AZD1222 dose. This sequence was found in an adult who received the AZD1222 COVID-19 vaccine. The DNA sequence is as follows: TGTGCCAGCAGCCAAGTTTCCGGGGGGCTAGCCAAAAACATTCAGTACTTC. Translation gives CASSQVSGGLAKNIQYF.